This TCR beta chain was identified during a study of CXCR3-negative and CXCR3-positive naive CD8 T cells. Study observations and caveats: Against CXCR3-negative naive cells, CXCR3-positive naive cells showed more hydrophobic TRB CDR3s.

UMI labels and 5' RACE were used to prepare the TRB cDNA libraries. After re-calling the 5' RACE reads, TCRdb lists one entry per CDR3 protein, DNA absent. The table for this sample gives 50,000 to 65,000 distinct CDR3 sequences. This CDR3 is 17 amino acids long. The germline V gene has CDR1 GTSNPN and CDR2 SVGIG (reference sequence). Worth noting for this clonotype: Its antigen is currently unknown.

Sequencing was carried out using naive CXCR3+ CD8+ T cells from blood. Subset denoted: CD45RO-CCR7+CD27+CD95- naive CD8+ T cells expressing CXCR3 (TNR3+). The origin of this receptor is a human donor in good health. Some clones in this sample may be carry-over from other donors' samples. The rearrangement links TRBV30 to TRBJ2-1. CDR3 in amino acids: CACQVVDDPRVHNEQFF. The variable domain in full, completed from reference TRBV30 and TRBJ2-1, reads SQTIHQWPATLVQPVGSPLSLECTVEGTSNPNLYWYRQAAGRGLQLLFYSVGIGQISSEVPQNLSASRPQDRQFILSSKKLLLSDSGFYLCACQVVDDPRVHNEQFFGPGTRLTVL.